Shown below are 26 T cell receptor beta chains from a single sample sequenced in a study of low-dose radiotherapy and immunotherapy resistance in tumors. First-strand cDNA relied on TRAV- and TRBV-specific primers spanning alpha and beta chains. TCRs were amplified for roughly 20 PCR cycles with a constant-region primer and V-primer adapter. TCRdb re-derived calls from the reads in MiXCR, one entry per CDR3 protein. The sample has more than 70,000 distinct CDR3 sequences; less than 40% are singletons. The sample's time point: before trial treatment. This material consisted of PBMCs, taken before treatment. All receptors derive from a female donor with ovarian cancer.

This clonotype was counted ten times or more. The chain uses TRBV7-2 and TRBJ2-3; 8 bases are shared with TRBD2. V shed 0 bases and J 3 bases; nucleotides not matched to a gene: 8. The germline V gene encodes CDR1 SGHTA and CDR2 FQGNSA. The CDR3 contains 17 residues. The CDR3 loop reads CASSLAVGGGGTDTQYF. CDR3 coding DNA: TGTGCCAGCAGCTTAGCTGTCGGGGGGGGGGGGACAGATACGCAGTATTTT.

Notes on this clonotype: A read error is likely here: a far larger clone is one base away. J is TRBJ2-1 and V is TRBV12-3 or TRBV12-4; TRBD2 is a possible D gene (5 bases). V was shortened by 3 bases and J by 10 bases, with 13 bases between the two germline ends. The CDR3 extends over 13 amino acids. The CDR3 DNA follows: TGTGCCAGCAGTTTCGCCGGGGTTTACGAGCAGTTCTTC. Its translation is CASSFAGVYEQFF.

Remarks on this clonotype: With only one base between it and a far larger clone, this is likely a read error. The rearrangement links TRBV4-3 to TRBJ2-7; 7 bases agree with TRBD2. The CDR3 has 14 residues. The germline CDR1 and CDR2 sequences are LGHNA and YSLEER. V gave up 1 base and J gave up 7 bases; unmatched junction bases: 7. The DNA for the CDR3 is TGCGCCAGCAGCCAAGCCTCTAGCGGCAATGAGCAGTACTTC. This gives the protein CASSQASSGNEQYF.

This clonotype came up many times. The rearrangement joins TRBV30 to TRBJ1-5, with 8 bases matching TRBD1. The CDR3 is 17 residues long. Germline CDR1 reads GTSNPN; CDR2 reads SVGIG (reference sequence). Trimming took 0 bases from V and 4 from J; bases not matched to a gene: 11. The CDR3 region has the DNA TGTGCCTGGAGTGTACACCTGTCAGGGGGCTTGAATCAGCCCCAGCATTTT. Protein sequence: CAWSVHLSGGLNQPQHF.

Remarks on this clonotype: An end of the junction does not agree with germline; a read error may underlie this. The chain recombines TRBV5-3 with TRBJ1-1; maybe TRBD1 (5 bases). TRBV5-3 has ORF status, its function being uncertain. This CDR3 has 15 residues. This CDR3 reads CASSLVAGHQAEAFF. In DNA form, the CDR3 reads TGCGCCAGCAGCTTGGTAGCAGGGCACCAGGCTGAAGCTTTCTTT.

Concerning this clonotype itself: A far larger clone is just one base off, so this is likely a read error. The chain uses TRBV6-8 and TRBJ2-2; 13 bases are shared with TRBD2. CDR3 length: 19 amino acids. From germline, CDR1 is MNHGY and CDR2 SAAAGT. The CDR3 protein is CASIYLPPGTSGATGELFF. The DNA for the CDR3 is TGTGCCAGCATTTACCTCCCCCCTGGGACTAGCGGGGCCACCGGGGAGCTGTTTTTT.

Many counts were recorded for this clonotype. The chain's CDR3 is CASSERRATSYSNQPQHF. CDR3 nucleotides: TGTGCCAGTAGCGAACGCAGGGCCACTTCCTATAGCAATCAGCCCCAGCATTTT. V gene TRBV19 combines with J gene TRBJ1-5; perhaps TRBD1 as D (5 bases). From germline, CDR1 is LNHDA and CDR2 SQIVND (reference sequence). V lost 6 bases to trimming and J lost 0 bases, with 21 bases between them. The CDR3 is 18 residues long.

This clonotype was observed many times. V is TRBV12-3 or TRBV12-4 and J is TRBJ1-3, with unresolved D. The CDR3 has 17 amino acids. With 8 bases removed from V and 0 bases from J, the gap between germline ends came to 20 bases. In nucleotides, the CDR3 is TGTGCCAGCGACCCCCCCGATGCCAGAAGCTCTGGAAACACCATATATTTT. Amino acids: CASDPPDARSSGNTIYF.

The gene calls are TRBV19 and TRBJ2-5, with TRBD1 matching over 7 bases. CDR3 length: 15 amino acids. The J segment lost 1 base and the V segment lost 5 bases, leaving 7 bases of the junction unmatched. Germline assignment: CDR1 LNHDA and CDR2 SQIVND (reference sequence). In DNA form, the CDR3 reads TGTGCCAGTAGTCCTACAGGGGTCCTCCAAGAGACCCAGTACTTC. Its protein product is CASSPTGVLQETQYF.

The table lists this clonotype with many counts. The rearrangement uses TRBV29-1 and TRBJ2-7, with TRBD1 identical over 8 bases. This CDR3 has 14 residues. V was pared by 5 bases and J by 6 bases, with 12 bases of the junction left unmatched. From germline, CDR1 is SQVTM and CDR2 ANQGSEA. Written as DNA, the CDR3 is TGCAGCGTTAGTTCCGGGACAGGTGGTCGCGAGCAGTACTTC. Protein sequence: CSVSSGTGGREQYF.

This clonotype has just a few counts. The rearrangement joins TRBV7-8 to TRBJ1-1; the D is unclear. The CDR3 covers 15 residues. Germline V lookup: CDR1 SGHVS, CDR2 FQNEAQ. V was pared by 1 base and J by 3 bases, with 12 bases between. In DNA, the CDR3 is TGTGCCAGCAGCTTAGGTGCGGGGATTGACACTGAAGCTTTCTTT. Protein sequence: CASSLGAGIDTEAFF. The full variable domain, its missing parts supplied by reference TRBV7-8 and TRBJ1-1, is GAGVSQSPRYKVAKRGQDVALRCDPISGHVSLFWYQQALGQGPEFLTYFQNEAQLDKSGLPSDRFFAERPEGSVSTLKIQRTQQEDSAVYLCASSLGAGIDTEAFFGQGTRLTVV.

This clonotype was seen at least ten times. The chain joins TRBV12-1 to TRBJ2-1; the table's D call TRBD1 went unverified against the DNA. TRBV12-1 counts as a pseudogene. The length of the CDR3 is 15 residues. CDR3 coding DNA: TGTGCCAGCAGCCCGACCCTCGGTAGCCCCTATGAGCAGTTCTTC. Its protein product is CASSPTLGSPYEQFF.

This clonotype was recorded many times. The chain joins TRBV6-2 or TRBV6-3 to TRBJ2-1; 11 bases are shared with TRBD2. The CDR3 consists of 16 residues. V lost 6 bases to trimming and J lost 8 bases; unmatched junction nucleotides: 12. The germline V gene has CDR1 MNHEY and CDR2 SVGEGT. CDR3 DNA: TGTGCCAGCAGACTCCGGGGACTAGCGGCCTGGGATGAGCAGTTCTTC. This codes for CASRLRGLAAWDEQFF.

This chain uses TRBV28 with TRBJ2-7; possibly TRBD1 or TRBD2 for D (6 bases each). The CDR3 is made up of 14 amino acids. Germline V gene lookup returns CDR1 MDHEN and CDR2 SYDVKM. V was cut by 3 bases and J by 7 bases, with 16 bases left in between. The CDR3 reads CASSFRRERGEQYF. In DNA form, the CDR3 reads TGTGCCAGCAGTTTTCGGCGGGAAAGGGGGGAGCAGTACTTC.

A note on this clonotype: A single base is all that separates this from a far larger clone, so a read error is likely. The V call is TRBV6-8, the J call TRBJ2-1, with TRBD2 as a possible D gene (5 bases). The CDR3 covers 15 residues. Germline assignment: CDR1 MNHGY and CDR2 SAAAGT. The CDR3 region has the DNA TGTGGCAGCAGCCTAACCCACGGGGTGTACAATGAGCAGTTCTTC. Its protein product is CGSSLTHGVYNEQFF.

This clonotype was seen ten or more times. The chain couples TRBV19 to TRBJ2-5; TRBD1 agrees at 11 bases. The germline V gene encodes CDR1 LNHDA and CDR2 SQIVND (reference sequence). This CDR3 is built from 14 residues. The junction had 3 bases not matched to a gene; V was cut back by 4 bases and J by 5 bases. Here the CDR3 DNA reads TGTGCCAGTAGTAGGACAGGGGGCTATGAGACCCAGTACTTC. Translation gives CASSRTGGYETQYF.

This clonotype was recorded at least ten times. The V and J genes are TRBV18 and TRBJ2-5; D remains unclear. Germline V gives CDR1 KGHSH, CDR2 LQKENI. Deletions cut 0 bases from V and 2 bases from J, with 7 bases between. This CDR3 comprises 14 residues. The CDR3: CASSPPTFQETQYF. DNA of the CDR3: TGTGCCAGCTCACCACCTACCTTTCAAGAGACCCAGTACTTC.

This clonotype came up many times. This sequence joins TRBV5-1 and TRBJ2-5, with 9 bases lining up with TRBD2. CDR1 and CDR2 (germline): SGHRS, YFSETQ. V gave up 4 bases and J gave up 2 bases; unmatched junction bases: 3. The CDR3 is made up of 14 amino acids. The CDR3 is CASSISGGQETQYF. As DNA, the CDR3 is TGCGCCAGCAGCATCAGCGGGGGGCAAGAGACCCAGTACTTC.

CDR3 nucleotide sequence: TGTGCCAGCAGCTTGCCCTCTTCAGGGGCGAACACTGAAGCTTTCTTT. It specifies CASSLPSSGANTEAFF. V and J are TRBV11-1 and TRBJ1-1, with TRBD1 as a possible D gene (6 bases). The V end was cut by 3 bases, the J end by 1 base, with 15 bases between. The CDR3 is 16 residues long. Looked up from germline, CDR1 is SGHAT and CDR2 is FQDESV (reference sequence).

The chain carries TRBV24-1 and TRBJ2-3; TRBD2 matches 10 bases. With V trimmed by 3 bases and J by 4 bases, 3 bases remained unmatched. CDR3 size: 15 residues. Per the germline V gene, CDR1 is KGHDR and CDR2 is SFDVKD. The DNA for the CDR3 is TGTGCCACCAGTGATCGAGCGGGAGGGTCAGATACGCAGTATTTT. This gives the protein CATSDRAGGSDTQYF.

The gene calls are TRBV29-1 and TRBJ1-1; no definite D call. The V and J ends lost 4 bases and 4 bases respectively, with 4 bases between them. CDR1 is SQVTM, CDR2 ANQGSEA, per germline. The CDR3 is made up of 10 amino acids. The CDR3 DNA sequence: TGCAGCGTTGGGGGCACTGAAGCTTTCTTT. Translated, it gives CSVGGTEAFF. Combining the CDR3 with reference TRBV29-1 and TRBJ1-1 gives the whole variable domain SAVISQKPSRDICQRGTSLTIQCQVDSQVTMMFWYRQQPGQSLTLIATANQGSEATYESGFVIDKFPISRPNLTFSTLTVSNMSPEDSSIYLCSVGGTEAFFGQGTRLTVV.

The chain is built from TRBV6-2 or TRBV6-3 and TRBJ2-1; D uncertain. Germline loops: CDR1 MNHEY, CDR2 SVGEGT. Deletions cut 0 bases from V and 0 bases from J, with 15 bases between. The CDR3 is 18 amino acids. In DNA form, the CDR3 reads TGTGCCAGCAGTTACTCGTATGGAGACCTAAGCTCCTACAATGAGCAGTTCTTC. Protein: CASSYSYGDLSSYNEQFF.

This clonotype was seen ten or more times. The chain joins TRBV11-2 to TRBJ2-1; D is possibly TRBD2 (6 bases). The CDR3 spans 16 residues. CDR1 and CDR2 (germline): SGHAT, FQNNGV. The V end lost 1 base, the J end lost 3 bases, and 13 bases lay between the germline ends. CDR3 sequence: CASSLGRVALYNEQFF. DNA of the CDR3: TGTGCCAGCAGCTTAGGGAGGGTAGCTCTCTACAATGAGCAGTTCTTC. Using reference TRBV11-2 and TRBJ2-1 for the parts outside the CDR3, the full variable domain is EAGVAQSPRYKIIEKRQSVAFWCNPISGHATLYWYQQILGQGPKLLIQFQNNGVVDDSQLPKDRFSAERLKGVDSTLKIQPAKLEDSAVYLCASSLGRVALYNEQFFGPGTRLTVL.

Ten or more counts support this clonotype. The chain carries TRBV9 and TRBJ2-1; weak D call: TRBD2 (5 bases). Trimming cost V 4 bases and J 8 bases, with 10 bases left between them. CDR3 length: 12 amino acids. The germline CDR1 and CDR2 sequences are SGDLS and YYNGEE. CDR3 DNA sequence: TGTGCCAGCAGCACCAAGGACTATGAGCAGTTCTTC. Translation gives CASSTKDYEQFF.

This clonotype was counted at least ten times. The V call is TRBV29-1, the J call TRBJ1-1; 7 bases map to TRBD1. Looked up from germline, CDR1 is SQVTM and CDR2 is ANQGSEA. The CDR3 consists of 13 residues. Trimming cost V 2 bases and J 5 bases; bases outside gene matches: 5. The DNA for the CDR3 is TGCAGCGTTGAATCAGGGGGAAGTACTGAAGCTTTCTTT. Residues: CSVESGGSTEAFF.

Many counts were recorded for this clonotype. The chain carries TRBV21-1 and TRBJ1-5; the table's D call of TRBD1 was not tested on the DNA. TRBV21-1 is described as a pseudogene. This CDR3 has 14 amino acids. This chain's CDR3 is CASSNRRGDQPQHF. CDR3 DNA: TGTGCCAGCAGCAATAGACGGGGCGATCAGCCCCAGCATTTT.